These 4 T cell receptor beta chains came from one sample sequenced in a study of T cells in localized non-small cell lung cancer. Assay used: immunoSEQ multiplex PCR; TCRdb lists only in-frame clones, some missing. The sample has around 40,000 clones, around nine tenths seen once; the top ten hold around 2.5%. The material was peripheral blood, obtained before any cancer treatment. Receptors originate from a female donor of 60 years or more with stage I squamous cell lung carcinoma.

The chain couples TRBV5-5 to TRBJ2-1, with D hard to call. This CDR3 has 15 amino acids. CDR1 and CDR2 (germline): SGHKS, YYEKEE (reference sequence). V was pared by 1 base and J by 2 bases, with 10 bases between. The DNA of the CDR3 is TGTGCCAGCAGCTTGACAGTGGTTCCCTACAATGAGCAGTTCTTC. It encodes CASSLTVVPYNEQFF. The full variable domain, in which reference TRBV5-5 and TRBJ2-1 provide the parts outside the CDR3, is DAGVTQSPTHLIKTRGQQVTLRCSPISGHKSVSWYQQVLGQGPQFIFQYYEKEERGRGNFPDRFSARQFPNYSSELNVNALLLGDSALYLCASSLTVVPYNEQFFGPGTRLTVL.

This chain links TRBV7-2 with TRBJ1-5; D is uncertain. The germline V gene encodes CDR1 SGHTA and CDR2 FQGNSA. The CDR3 covers 14 residues. Trimming cost V 0 bases and J 6 bases, with 9 bases left between them. CDR3 bases: TGTGCCAGCAGCTTAGCGCCGGGGAGTCAGCCCCAGCATTTT. Protein sequence: CASSLAPGSQPQHF.

The CDR3 is CASSLSDSYNEQFF. CDR3 nucleotides: TGTGCCAGCAGCTTATCGGACTCCTACAATGAGCAGTTCTTC. The rearrangement links TRBV7-6 to TRBJ2-1, with D uncertain. The CDR3 consists of 14 residues. Trimming left V 2 bases short and J 0 bases short, with 5 bases between. Per the germline V gene, CDR1 is SGHVS and CDR2 is FNYEAQ. Using reference TRBV7-6 and TRBJ2-1 for the parts outside the CDR3, the full variable domain is GAGVSQSPRYKVTKRGQDVALRCDPISGHVSLYWYRQALGQGPEFLTYFNYEAQQDKSGLPNDRFSAERPEGSISTLTIQRTEQRDSAMYRCASSLSDSYNEQFFGPGTRLTVL.

The chain recombines TRBV27 with TRBJ2-1; 10 bases fit TRBD2. J was trimmed by 10 bases and V by 5 bases; bases with no gene match: 17. Germline V CDR1 and CDR2: MNHEY, SMNVEV (reference sequence). There are 17 residues in the CDR3. The CDR3 DNA follows: TGTGCCAGCAGTCAGCCGGCGGAGCGGGAGGGTTATAACGAGCAGTTCTTC. Protein: CASSQPAEREGYNEQFF.